This TCR beta chain stems from a study of blood T cells in healthy people across ages. Study-wide findings and caveats: A roughly linear fall in TCR beta diversity per million T cells was seen with increasing age.

Donors were systemically healthy Caucasian individuals from Russia aged about 6 to 95 years. This clonotype was counted between two and nine times. Its target is unknown. The CDR3 has 16 amino acids. Germline-derived CDR1 and CDR2 are LNHNV and YYDKDF (reference sequence). Trimming pared 0 bases from V and 4 bases from J, leaving 12 bases between. With a J-beta primer mix and a sample-barcoded 5' primer, a second PCR ran about 6 to 11 cycles. One entry per CDR3 protein results from TCRdb running MiXCR on the 5' RACE reads. The sample holds around 800,000 distinct CDR3 sequences; about 45% are singletons and the top ten take roughly 18%.

The rearrangement uses TRBV15 and TRBJ1-4, with D possibly being TRBD1 (6 bases). The sequence was obtained from a man older than 75 in good health. The sequenced material came from blood. The CDR3 DNA reads TGTGCCACCAGCAGAGATCGCGGACAGATTAATGAAAAACTGTTTTTT. Protein product: CATSRDRGQINEKLFF.